These 21 T cell receptor beta chains share one sample of origin, sequenced in a study of cytomegalovirus exposure and HLA in healthy donors. The method was immunoSEQ multiplex PCR; TCRdb's version includes in-frame clones alone and lacks a portion of them. The sample has 220,000 or so clones; around 87% are singletons. Source material: PBMCs. The receptors stem from a young woman in good health and CMV-seropositive.

This chain joins TRBV12-5 and TRBJ2-3; 8 nucleotides match TRBD1. The CDR3 has 14 amino acids. The V gene end was trimmed by 2 bases and the J gene end by 3 bases; junction bases not matched to a gene: 1. Germline V gene sequence: CDR1 LGHNT, CDR2 FRNRAP. For the CDR3, the DNA is TGTGCTAGTGGTTTGAGGACAGGGACAGATACGCAGTATTTT. The encoded protein is CASGLRTGTDTQYF.

The chain has TRBV28 and TRBJ1-5; no definite D call. CDR3 length equals 15 residues. Per germline, CDR1 MDHEN and CDR2 SYDVKM. Trimming shortened V by 3 bases and J by 5 bases, and 14 bases separated the two germline ends. In nucleotides, the CDR3 is TGTGCCAGCAGTTTGATGGGAGGCGAAGATCAGCCCCAGCATTTT. Translated: CASSLMGGEDQPQHF.

This chain connects TRBV27 to TRBJ1-3; D is unclear. The germline gives CDR1 MNHEY, CDR2 SMNVEV (reference sequence). Trimming left V 2 bases short and J 6 bases short, with 11 bases between. The CDR3 runs 14 residues. The CDR3 bases are TGTGCCAGCAGTTTAAGCTACAGTCAAAACACCATATATTTT. Its protein is CASSLSYSQNTIYF.

This chain uses TRBV9 with TRBJ2-1; 10 nucleotides agree with TRBD2. This CDR3 has 16 amino acids. V trimming: 0 bases; J trimming: 3 bases; junction bases outside the gene matches: 3. CDR1 and CDR2 from the germline V gene are SGDLS and YYNGEE. This CDR3 reads CASSVASGGYYNEQFF. CDR3 nucleotide sequence: TGTGCCAGCAGCGTAGCTAGCGGGGGATACTACAATGAGCAGTTCTTC.

The rearrangement uses TRBV27 and TRBJ1-1; D gene uncertain. V dropped 7 bases and J dropped 5 bases, with 14 bases sitting between them. From germline, CDR1 is MNHEY and CDR2 SMNVEV (reference sequence). The CDR3 runs to 13 residues. CDR3 amino acids: CASTTRTGTEAFF. The CDR3 region has the DNA TGTGCCAGCACAACCAGAACGGGGACTGAAGCTTTCTTT.

V gene TRBV5-6 combines with J gene TRBJ1-2; 9 bases fit TRBD1. The CDR3 has 16 residues. Germline assignment: CDR1 SGHDT and CDR2 YYEEEE. V lost 0 bases and J lost 2; bases outside the gene matches: 5. The CDR3 loop reads CASSLGPGQGNYGYTF. The CDR3 bases are TGTGCCAGCAGCTTGGGCCCGGGACAGGGCAACTATGGCTACACCTTC.

This clone was recorded only once. J is TRBJ2-7 and V is TRBV27, with 8 bases identical to TRBD2. The CDR3 is 17 amino acids. J gave up 5 bases and V 3 bases, and 15 bases lay outside the gene matches. Germline V gene data show CDR1 as MNHEY and CDR2 as SMNVEV (reference sequence). CDR3 DNA sequence: TGTGCCAGCAGTTTTGAGGCGGGTACGGGAGGGCCAGACGAGCAGTACTTC. Translation: CASSFEAGTGGPDEQYF.

This clone was observed a handful of times. This sequence joins TRBV6-5 and TRBJ1-1; 8 nucleotides line up with TRBD1. CDR3 length: 16 amino acids. The V gene's germline CDR1 is MNHEY and CDR2 SVGAGI. J lost 5 bases, V lost 2 bases, and 10 bases had no gene match. CDR3 nucleotide sequence: TGTGCCAGCAGTTACCTCTCCCAGGGGGCGAGAACTGAAGCTTTCTTT. Protein sequence: CASSYLSQGARTEAFF.

V is TRBV5-3 and J is TRBJ2-3; TRBD1 matches at 8 bases. TRBV5-3 is known as an ORF, though its function is uncertain. The CDR3 covers 16 residues. V lost 0 bases and J lost 1; bases outside the gene matches: 4. The CDR3 DNA reads as TGTGCCAGAAGCTTGGTGGGACAGGTGGGCACAGATACGCAGTATTTT. This gives the protein CARSLVGQVGTDTQYF.

This sequence joins TRBV30 and TRBJ2-2, with 11 bases identical to TRBD2. The length of the CDR3 is 15 residues. The V gene end was trimmed by 0 bases and the J gene end by 7 bases; junction bases not matched to a gene: 4. Germline-derived CDR1 and CDR2 are GTSNPN and SVGIG (reference sequence). CDR3 in DNA: TGTGCCTGGAGTGTACTACTAGCGGGAGACGGGGAGCTGTTTTTT. It encodes CAWSVLLAGDGELFF.

Comments on this clone: Other DNA sequences in the same sample also yield this CDR3. This chain joins TRBV7-9 and TRBJ1-2, with D possibly being TRBD1 (5 bases). The germline V gene has CDR1 SEHNR and CDR2 FQNEAQ (reference sequence). The CDR3 spans 15 residues. V lost 1 base to trimming and J lost 0 bases, with 9 bases between them. This CDR3 is CASSLGQGANYGYTF. In nucleotides, the CDR3 is TGTGCCAGCAGCTTAGGGCAGGGCGCTAACTATGGCTACACCTTC.

This clone appeared once. The genes are TRBV4-2 and TRBJ1-1, with D maybe TRBD1 (5 bases). Germline V gene sequence: CDR1 LGHNA, CDR2 YNFKEQ. The V end was cut by 4 bases, the J end by 1 base, with 7 bases between. CDR3 length: 13 amino acids. This CDR3 reads CASSLQGNTEAFF. As DNA, the CDR3 is TGTGCCAGCAGCCTGCAGGGGAACACTGAAGCTTTCTTT.

V is TRBV7-3 and J is TRBJ2-7, with a possible D match to TRBD1 (5 bases). CDR1 is SGHTA, CDR2 FQGTGA, per germline. V lost 6 bases and J lost 2, with 14 bases in between. The CDR3 has 14 amino acids. CDR3 DNA: TGTGCCAGCAGTAAATGGGGCGGTACCTACGAGCAGTACTTC. Translated, it gives CASSKWGGTYEQYF.

V usage is TRBV6-1 and J usage is TRBJ2-1, with no clear D. Trimming took off 2 bases at V and 8 bases at J, with 13 bases between the two ends. CDR3 length: 14 amino acids. Per germline, CDR1 MNHNS and CDR2 SASEGT. In DNA form, the CDR3 reads TGTGCCAGCAGTGAAAAAGGAGATTGGGATGAGCAGTTCTTC. It specifies CASSEKGDWDEQFF.

This rearrangement joins TRBV30 to TRBJ2-2, with no clear D. The CDR3 sequence is 14 residues long. V gave up 0 bases and J gave up 6 bases, with 11 bases separating them. The germline CDR1 and CDR2 sequences are GTSNPN and SVGIG (reference sequence). The CDR3 sequence is CAWSVTVAAGELFF. For the CDR3, the DNA is TGTGCCTGGAGTGTCACGGTGGCGGCCGGGGAGCTGTTTTTT.

The genes are TRBV5-5 and TRBJ1-4; D is perhaps TRBD1 (6 bases). V shed 4 bases and J shed 4 bases, with 20 bases lying between them. Germline CDR1 SGHKS, CDR2 YYEKEE (reference sequence). The CDR3 consists of 17 residues. Here the CDR3 reads CASSPSTGRGDNEKLFF. The CDR3 region has the DNA TGTGCCAGCAGCCCGTCGACAGGTCGGGGCGATAATGAAAAACTGTTTTTT.

A few counts support this clone. Germline is not matched at one junction end, which may reflect a read error. The gene calls are TRBV19 and TRBJ2-1, with D possibly matching TRBD1 (6 bases). The length of the CDR3 is 13 residues. Germline V gene lookup returns CDR1 LNHDA and CDR2 SQIVND (reference sequence). The CDR3: CATTSLGANGQFF. The CDR3 bases are TGTGCCACGACAAGTCTGGGGGCCAATGGGCAGTTCTTC.

The sample holds one count of this clone. J is TRBJ2-1 and V is TRBV29-1; TRBD2 matches at 10 bases. V shed 8 bases, J shed 9 bases, and the junction held 10 bases outside the gene matches. The CDR3 extends over 13 amino acids. The germline V gene has CDR1 SQVTM and CDR2 ANQGSEA. The CDR3, as DNA: TGCAGCCATAGCGGGAGGTCGTTGGGTGAGCAGTTCTTC. The encoded protein is CSHSGRSLGEQFF.

The V and J genes are TRBV7-3 and TRBJ2-1; TRBD2 is a possible D gene (6 bases). V lost 4 bases and J 6 bases, leaving 19 bases between the germline ends. The germline gives CDR1 SGHTA, CDR2 FQGTGA. The CDR3 runs 16 residues. The CDR3 DNA is TGTGCCAGCAGCTCCCCTACTAGCCGGGCCTCCAATGAGCAGTTCTTC. It translates to CASSSPTSRASNEQFF.

The chain joins TRBV27 to TRBJ2-7, with a possible D match to TRBD1 (7 bases). Trimming took off 6 bases at V and 2 bases at J, with 17 bases between the two ends. The CDR3 has 15 residues. Germline V gene sequence: CDR1 MNHEY, CDR2 SMNVEV (reference sequence). The CDR3 DNA reads as TGTGCCAGCAGACCCGGCGGGACAGAAACCTACGAGCAGTACTTC. Translated, it gives CASRPGGTETYEQYF.

The chain couples TRBV11-2 to TRBJ2-7, with 7 nucleotides matching TRBD1. V shed 6 bases and J 2 bases; nucleotides not matched to a gene: 10. Germline CDR1 is SGHAT and CDR2 is FQNNGV. The CDR3 runs to 15 residues. The CDR3: CASSPDGTVPYEQYF. Here the CDR3 DNA reads TGTGCCAGCAGTCCTGACGGGACAGTTCCCTACGAGCAGTACTTC.